The rows below give T cell receptor beta chains drawn from one sample of a study of PD-L1 blockade in urothelial cancer. Sequenced by immunoSEQ multiplex PCR; TCRdb stores in-frame clones only, minus some. The sample yields 58,000 or so clones, 81% seen once. Sequences were derived from PBMCs, sampled around atezolizumab (anti-PD-L1) treatment. The receptors were sampled from a man between 65 and 85 years old with urothelial cancer. Each CDR3 is given with its conserved first and last residue. Each record gives: CDR3 protein, CDR3 DNA, clone size, V gene, J gene, CDR3 length, D gene. D genes are given only for firm matches. The listing skips clone size in some rows; elsewhere it reads once, few, many or a size class.

CASSPGQGNNEQFF	TGTGCCAGCTCACCAGGCCAGGGCAACAATGAGCAGTTCTTC	-	TRBV18	TRBJ2-1	14	-
CASSWTGPHLGELFF	TGTGCCAGCAGTTGGACAGGGCCCCATCTCGGGGAGCTGTTTTTT	-	TRBV28	TRBJ2-2	15	TRBD1
CASSESASGRANNEQFF	TGTGCCAGCAGTGAATCTGCTAGCGGGAGGGCCAACAATGAGCAGTTCTTC	-	TRBV6-1	TRBJ2-1	17	TRBD2
CASSQDSGRAKGEQFF	TGTGCCAGCAGCCAAGATAGCGGGAGGGCCAAGGGTGAGCAGTTCTTC	-	TRBV4-2	TRBJ2-1	16	TRBD2
CASSLDGTTYNEQFF	TGCGCCAGCAGCTTGGACGGGACAACCTACAATGAGCAGTTCTTC	-	TRBV5-1	TRBJ2-1	15	-
CSVPNQGTNEQFF	TGCAGCGTCCCCAACCAGGGGACCAATGAGCAGTTCTTC	-	TRBV29-1	TRBJ2-1	13	-
CASSGGALSGNTIYF	TGTGCCAGCTCCGGGGGGGCCCTCTCTGGAAACACCATATATTTT	-	TRBV9	TRBJ1-3	15	-
CASSYRVTEAFF	TGTGCCAGCAGCTACAGGGTTACTGAAGCTTTCTTT	few	TRBV7-9	TRBJ1-1	12	-
CASSEAVYGELFF	TGTGCCAGCAGTGAAGCTGTGTACGGGGAGCTGTTTTTT	-	TRBV6-1	TRBJ2-2	13	-
CASSQQGAPQPQHF	TGTGCCAGCTCACAACAGGGGGCTCCTCAGCCCCAGCATTTT	once	TRBV18	TRBJ1-5	14	TRBD1
CASSIEAGGPYEQYF	TGTGCCAGTAGTATAGAGGCGGGAGGGCCCTACGAGCAGTACTTC	-	TRBV19	TRBJ2-7	15	TRBD2
CASSLWPLNEQFF	TGTGCCAGCAGCTTGTGGCCGCTTAATGAGCAGTTCTTC	once	TRBV5-8	TRBJ2-1	13	-
CASSRPGTGAGNTIYF	TGTGCCAGCAGCCGACCGGGGACAGGGGCAGGAAACACCATATATTTT	-	TRBV16	TRBJ1-3	16	TRBD1
CASSPGLAGYEQYF	TGTGCCAGCTCACCGGGACTAGCGGGCTACGAGCAGTACTTC	-	TRBV18	TRBJ2-7	14	TRBD2
CASSPGTSGTTDTQYF	TGTGCCAGTAGTCCCGGGACTAGCGGGACCACAGATACGCAGTATTTT	-	TRBV19	TRBJ2-3	16	TRBD2
CASVWDRGFYGYTF	TGTGCCAGCGTTTGGGACAGGGGCTTCTATGGCTACACCTTC	-	TRBV6-1	TRBJ1-2	14	TRBD1
CASSFGGFRGYGYTF	TGTGCCAGCAGTTTCGGGGGATTTAGAGGCTATGGCTACACCTTC	-	TRBV28	TRBJ1-2	15	-
CASSVGLYEQYF	TGTGCCAGCAGTGTGGGCCTCTACGAGCAGTACTTC	-	TRBV6-1	TRBJ2-7	12	-
CASSQLAGGPYEQYF	TGCGCCAGCAGCCAACTGGCGGGAGGGCCCTACGAGCAGTACTTC	-	TRBV4-1	TRBJ2-7	15	TRBD2
CASSPSPSHDEQFF	TGTGCCAGCTCACCCTCCCCTAGCCACGATGAGCAGTTCTTC	-	TRBV18	TRBJ2-1	14	-
CASSESIFGTLSYEQYF	TGCGCCAGCAGTGAGTCGATTTTTGGGACTCTTTCCTACGAGCAGTACTTC	-	TRBV10-2	TRBJ2-7	17	-
CASGPVAGVNEQFF	TGTGCCAGCGGGCCGGTGGCGGGGGTCAATGAGCAGTTCTTC	-	TRBV6-1	TRBJ2-1	14	TRBD2
CASSPGTKEPDTQYF	TGTGCCAGCAGCCCCGGGACAAAGGAACCAGATACGCAGTATTTT	-	TRBV5-6	TRBJ2-3	15	-
CAQRTAGNTIYF	TGTGCCCAGAGGACAGCTGGAAACACCATATATTTT	-	TRBV30	TRBJ1-3	12	-
CASSNDRVSNQPQHF	TGTGCCAGTAGTAATGACAGGGTGAGCAATCAGCCCCAGCATTTT	few	TRBV19	TRBJ1-5	15	TRBD1
CASSSGGLSEQYF	TGTGCCAGCAGCTCCGGGGGACTCTCCGAGCAGTACTTC	-	TRBV9	TRBJ2-7	13	-
CAIRDSYYPGVSRGTGELFF	TGTGCCATACGGGACAGTTACTATCCTGGGGTGTCCCGAGGCACCGGGGAGCTGTTTTTT	-	TRBV10-3	TRBJ2-2	20	TRBD1
CASSSDQGSVAFF	TGTGCCAGCAGCTCAGATCAGGGATCGGTTGCTTTCTTT	-	TRBV7-3	TRBJ1-1	13	-
CASSQGVAGRNNEQFF	TGTGCCAGCAGCCAAGGGGTTGCGGGACGTAACAATGAGCAGTTCTTC	-	TRBV14	TRBJ2-1	16	-